The subject of this entry is one T cell receptor beta chain. The antigen is not known. This record comes from a study of CD4 T cells in relation to SARS-CoV-2 and coronaviruses. Looking at the study overall: PBMCs were cultured with antigen for 10 days before TCR beta sequencing.

Study-wide results and caveats: Compared with monoreactive clones, crossreactive clones showed significantly weaker SARS-CoV-2 expansion. About 64% of donors had memory CD4+ clonotypes crossrecognizing SARS-CoV-2 and common cold coronavirus spike.

The protocol was immunoSEQ multiplex PCR, while the TCRdb copy is restricted to in-frame clones and leaves out a portion. The sample has roughly 30,000 clones, over 60% seen once. Unexposed donor CD4+ T cells date from about 2011-2019, before the COVID-19 pandemic. After more than eight days of culture, CD4+ T cells were isolated. Cells permitting, SARS-CoV-2 S/N and four cold-coronavirus spikes were tested on unexposed-donor CD4+ T cells. CDR1 is SGHVS and CDR2 is FQNEAQ in the germline V gene. Trimming cost V 7 bases and J 2 bases, with 14 bases left between them. This CDR3 contains 14 residues. Input material: CD4+ T cells from PBMCs, cultured in vitro. The V call is TRBV7-8, the J call TRBJ1-2; possibly TRBD1 for D (6 bases). The source of this sequence is a human donor in good health. CDR3 protein: CASTAGGGNYGYTF. The CDR3, as DNA: TGTGCCAGCACCGCGGGAGGGGGGAACTATGGCTACACCTTC.